This T cell receptor beta chain comes out of a study of control samples from healthy donors and cancer patients. Only in-frame clones appear in the TCRdb table, and some are missing; sequencing was by immunoSEQ multiplex PCR. The data contain over 90,000 clones, about 91% of them singletons. From germline, CDR1 is MNHEY and CDR2 SMNVEV (reference sequence). The CDR3 length is 16 residues. With V trimmed by 0 bases and J by 1 base, 0 bases remained unmatched. The genes are TRBV27 and TRBJ2-7, with 13 bases that match TRBD2. This clonotype originated in a woman in her late teens or twenties in good health. The specimen sequenced was blood. CDR3 sequence reads: CASSLSGLAGSYEQYF. The CDR3 coding sequence is TGTGCCAGCAGTTTATCGGGACTAGCGGGGTCCTACGAGCAGTACTTC.